One sample yielded the 26 T cell receptor beta chains listed below, sequenced in a study of T cells after yellow fever vaccination. TCRdb redid the calling of the 5' RACE reads with MiXCR, one entry per CDR3 protein. Of around 110,000 distinct CDR3 sequences in the sample, more than 7.5% were seen once. The specimen was CD8+ T cells sorted from PBMCs, collected 45 days after the yellow fever booster vaccination. Source of these receptors: a man between 25 and 39 years old who received the YFV17D yellow fever vaccine.

A word on this clonotype: Being one base from a much bigger clone, this may be a read error. The rearrangement uses TRBV20-1 and TRBJ2-1, with TRBD2 matching 12 bases. Germline CDR1 and CDR2: DFQATT and SNEGSKA (reference sequence). The CDR3 is 18 amino acids. The CDR3 nucleotides are TGCTGTGCTAGACAGGGTCTAGCGGGAGGGAGCTCCTACAATGAGCAGTTCTTC. This encodes CCARQGLAGGSSYNEQFF.

This clonotype has at least ten counts. The J gene is TRBJ2-1, the V gene TRBV7-9; 11 bases agree with TRBD2. This CDR3 is 19 amino acids long. The germline V gene encodes CDR1 SEHNR and CDR2 FQNEAQ (reference sequence). Unmatched junction bases numbered 20, after V lost 3 bases and J lost 10 bases. CDR3 residues: CASSFPLNKLAGAPGEQFF. The CDR3 DNA follows: TGTGCCAGCAGCTTCCCCCTCAATAAACTAGCGGGAGCTCCAGGGGAGCAGTTCTTC.

This clonotype was counted between two and nine times. V usage is TRBV7-2 and J usage is TRBJ1-1; 7 bases are shared with TRBD1. The CDR3 is 15 residues long. The germline CDR1 and CDR2 sequences are SGHTA and FQGNSA. V trimming: 1 base; J trimming: 0 bases; junction bases outside the gene matches: 2. In nucleotides, the CDR3 is TGTGCCAGCAGCTTAGAGGGACAGATGAACACTGAAGCTTTCTTT. It is translated as CASSLEGQMNTEAFF.

This clonotype came up many times. V is TRBV6-2 or TRBV6-3 and J is TRBJ2-1; D unresolved. The CDR3 is made up of 15 amino acids. Trimming cost V 6 bases and J 6 bases, with 18 bases left between them. CDR1 MNHEY and CDR2 SVGEGT come from the germline V gene. The CDR3 here is CASSSRSGWGNEQFF. The CDR3 coding sequence is TGTGCCAGCAGCTCCCGCTCCGGTTGGGGCAATGAGCAGTTCTTC.

This clonotype was observed at least ten times. The CDR3 protein is CSVEGTGVSSYEQYF. As DNA, the CDR3 is TGCAGCGTTGAAGGGACAGGGGTAAGCTCCTACGAGCAGTACTTC. The V and J genes are TRBV29-1 and TRBJ2-7, with 9 bases lining up with TRBD1. Germline loops: CDR1 SQVTM, CDR2 ANQGSEA. The V gene end was trimmed by 1 base and the J gene end by 0 bases; junction bases not matched to a gene: 4. This CDR3 is 15 amino acids long.

The count of this clonotype is one. With a much larger clone just one base away, this may be a read error. As DNA, the CDR3 is TGTGCCAGCAGCTTAGCGGCCCCGCCAGGGGCACTCTACAATGAGCAGTTCTTC. The encoded protein is CASSLAAPPGALYNEQFF. The rearrangement uses TRBV7-2 and TRBJ2-1; possibly TRBD1 for D (6 bases). The V end was cut by 0 bases, the J end by 3 bases, with 18 bases between. The CDR3 covers 18 residues. Germline lookup yields CDR1 SGHTA and CDR2 FQGNSA.

This clonotype has only a few counts. The J gene is TRBJ2-5, the V gene TRBV12-3 or TRBV12-4; 11 bases align to TRBD2. The CDR3 totals 15 residues. V trimming: 5 bases; J trimming: 2 bases; junction bases outside the gene matches: 4. The CDR3 sequence is CASSTGTSGQETQYF. The CDR3 nucleotides read TGTGCCAGCAGTACCGGGACTAGCGGTCAAGAGACCCAGTACTTC.

This clonotype occurred many times. CDR3 residues: CSASRTGSYNEQFF. CDR3 coding DNA: TGCAGTGCTAGCCGGACAGGATCGTACAATGAGCAGTTCTTC. V is TRBV20-1 and J is TRBJ2-1, with 7 bases matching TRBD1. Germline values: CDR1 DFQATT, CDR2 SNEGSKA (reference sequence). The CDR3 runs 14 residues. Trimming cost V 3 bases and J 4 bases; bases outside gene matches: 6.

This clonotype was observed many times. CDR3 protein: CASSSGASGTDTQYF. Here the CDR3 DNA reads TGTGCCAGCAGCTCAGGGGCTAGCGGAACAGATACGCAGTATTTT. The chain couples TRBV9 to TRBJ2-3; D perhaps matches TRBD2 (7 bases). Germline values: CDR1 SGDLS, CDR2 YYNGEE. V lost 4 bases and J lost 3, with 15 bases in between. CDR3 length: 15 amino acids.

In its sample, this clonotype was seen many times. The chain joins TRBV6-2 or TRBV6-3 to TRBJ2-5; no clear D gene. The CDR3 extends over 13 amino acids. With 2 bases removed from V and 1 base from J, the gap between germline ends came to 5 bases. The germline gives CDR1 MNHEY, CDR2 SVGEGT. The CDR3 coding sequence is TGTGCCAGCAGTTACGTCAGCCAAGAGACCCAGTACTTC. Amino acids: CASSYVSQETQYF.

A word on this clonotype: A clone one base away is much larger, so this may be a read error. The CDR3 spells CASSQDYRSSFQENQYF. DNA of the CDR3: TGCGCCAGCAGCCAAGATTACCGGAGCAGCTTCCAAGAGAACCAGTACTTC. The chain has TRBV4-3 and TRBJ2-5; D gene ambiguous. The CDR3 loop spans 17 amino acids. Germline lookup yields CDR1 LGHNA and CDR2 YSLEER.

In this sample, this clonotype turned up a few times. The CDR3 is CAWSPLGVRGNEQFF. The CDR3 DNA follows: TGTGCCTGGTCCCCGTTGGGGGTAAGGGGGAATGAGCAGTTCTTC. The rearrangement joins TRBV30 to TRBJ2-1, with D perhaps TRBD1 (6 bases). The length of the CDR3 is 15 residues. Looked up from germline, CDR1 is GTSNPN and CDR2 is SVGIG (reference sequence). V was shortened by 5 bases and J by 7 bases, with 21 bases between the two germline ends.

This clonotype appeared many times. V and J are TRBV7-9 and TRBJ2-2; 7 bases are a match to TRBD2. The CDR3 runs 14 residues. CDR1 SEHNR and CDR2 FQNEAQ come from the germline V gene (reference sequence). The ends lost 10 bases at V and 5 bases at J; junction bases unmatched: 10. CDR3 nucleotide sequence: TGTGCCATAACCGGGGGAGGGCAGACCGGGGAGCTGTTTTTT. It specifies CAITGGGQTGELFF. The whole variable domain, filled in from reference TRBV7-9 and TRBJ2-2, reads DTGVSQNPRHKITKRGQNVTFRCDPISEHNRLYWYRQTLGQGPEFLTYFQNEAQLEKSRLLSDRFSAERPKGSFSTLEIQRTEQGDSAMYLCAITGGGQTGELFFGEGSRLTVL.

The genes are TRBV18 and TRBJ2-1, with D possibly being TRBD2 (6 bases). Trimming took 3 bases from V and 15 from J, leaving 12 bases between them. Germline V gene lookup returns CDR1 KGHSH and CDR2 LQKENI. This CDR3 is built from 11 residues. CDR3 DNA: TGTGCCAGCTCACCTAGCGGAGTAGGGTTCTTC. Translation: CASSPSGVGFF.

This clonotype was seen ten or more times. This chain links TRBV9 with TRBJ2-1, with D possibly TRBD2 on 5 matching bases. CDR1 is SGDLS and CDR2 is YYNGEE in the germline V gene. The CDR3 has 15 residues. V gave up 2 bases and J gave up 0 bases, with 9 bases separating them. CDR3 DNA sequence: TGTGCCAGCAGCGTTACGCTAGCCTCCTACAATGAGCAGTTCTTC. This codes for CASSVTLASYNEQFF. Together with reference TRBV9 and TRBJ2-1, the CDR3 gives the full variable domain: DSGVTQTPKHLITATGQRVTLRCSPRSGDLSVYWYQQSLDQGLQFLIQYYNGEERAKGNILERFSAQQFPDLHSELNLSSLELGDSALYFCASSVTLASYNEQFFGPGTRLTVL.

Notes on this clonotype: This clone may be a read error of a much larger clone one base away. This chain connects TRBV4-3 to TRBJ2-7; TRBD1 aligns across 7 bases. With V trimmed by 1 base and J by 5 bases, 5 bases remained unmatched. The CDR3 is 14 residues long. Per germline, CDR1 LGHNA and CDR2 YSLEER. The CDR3 sequence: CASSQGQGMDEQYF. For the CDR3, the DNA is TGCGCCAGCAGCCAAGGACAGGGTATGGACGAGCAGTACTTC.

This chain uses TRBV6-2 or TRBV6-3 with TRBJ1-1; D is perhaps TRBD1 (5 bases). CDR3 length equals 13 residues. Between the trimmed V and J ends, which lost 8 bases and 0 bases, there was a span of 10 bases. The germline V gene has CDR1 MNHEY and CDR2 SVGEGT. Written as DNA, the CDR3 is TGTGCCAGCTCACGGGACCTGAACACTGAAGCTTTCTTT. It codes for CASSRDLNTEAFF.

This clonotype was observed at least ten times. The chain joins TRBV4-3 to TRBJ2-1; perhaps TRBD2 as D (6 bases). CDR1 and CDR2 (germline): LGHNA, YSLEER. V lost 0 bases and J 0 bases, leaving 12 bases between the germline ends. The CDR3 has 17 residues. CDR3 region: CASSQDSAGSSYNEQFF. The CDR3 nucleotides read TGCGCCAGCAGCCAAGACTCGGCGGGGAGCTCCTACAATGAGCAGTTCTTC.

The chain couples TRBV7-9 to TRBJ2-7; tentatively, D is TRBD1 (6 bases). Per germline, CDR1 SEHNR and CDR2 FQNEAQ (reference sequence). V shed 4 bases and J shed 3 bases, with 19 bases lying between them. The CDR3 contains 16 residues. The CDR3 region has the DNA TGTGCCAGCAGCTCCAAAGCGGACAGTGGGGACTACGAGCAGTACTTC. This encodes CASSSKADSGDYEQYF.

The CDR3 nucleotides are TGTGCCCTAGCGGGAGACCTCTCCTACGAGCAGTACTTC. Protein product: CALAGDLSYEQYF. J is TRBJ2-7 and V is TRBV7-9; 10 bases line up with TRBD2. Per germline, CDR1 SEHNR and CDR2 FQNEAQ (reference sequence). This CDR3 has 13 residues. Trimming removed 11 bases from V and 0 bases from J; junction bases left unmatched: 4.

The chain recombines TRBV19 with TRBJ2-1, with no clear D. CDR1 and CDR2 from the germline V gene are LNHDA and SQIVND (reference sequence). The CDR3 runs 12 residues. CDR3 sequence: CATSSDGNEQFF. The CDR3 DNA reads TGTGCTACCTCTTCCGACGGGAATGAGCAGTTCTTC.

There are many counts of this clonotype. The J gene is TRBJ1-1, the V gene TRBV18; D remains unclear. The germline V gene has CDR1 KGHSH and CDR2 LQKENI. Trimming pared 3 bases from V and 3 bases from J, leaving 26 bases between. The CDR3 contains 19 residues. The CDR3 DNA reads as TGTGCCAGCTCACCGTCCCGTCCAAAGTGGGATCGCGTGTACACTGAAGCTTTCTTT. Translated, it gives CASSPSRPKWDRVYTEAFF.

A remark on this clonotype: One base away lies a much larger clone, so this may be a sequencing read error. This chain links TRBV12-3 or TRBV12-4 with TRBJ2-4; D call uncertain. The CDR3 sequence is 12 residues long. V dropped 4 bases and J dropped 7 bases, with 8 bases sitting between them. CDR3 coding DNA: TGTGCCAGCAGTTCCGGCGACAACATTCAGTACTTC. It encodes CASSSGDNIQYF.

This clonotype was observed at least ten times. The chain couples TRBV6-2 or TRBV6-3 to TRBJ2-7, with a possible D match to TRBD1 (6 bases). V lost 6 bases to trimming and J lost 7 bases, with 19 bases between them. The germline gives CDR1 MNHEY, CDR2 SVGEGT. The CDR3 contains 14 residues. CDR3 sequence reads: CASSSISGVREQYF. In DNA form, the CDR3 reads TGTGCCAGCAGCTCCATTTCAGGGGTTCGGGAGCAGTACTTC.

This clonotype appeared many times. This chain uses TRBV15 with TRBJ2-1; D is perhaps TRBD1 or TRBD2 (6 bases each). The CDR3 runs to 14 residues. The V gene lost 8 bases and the J gene lost 7 bases, with 18 bases spanning the gap. Germline values: CDR1 LNHNV, CDR2 YYDKDF (reference sequence). For the CDR3, the DNA is TGTGCCACCTCTCTCCCCGGGGGCGAGAATGAGCAGTTCTTC. Translated: CATSLPGGENEQFF.

This clonotype occurred many times. CDR3: CASSLLDRREQFF. CDR3 in DNA: TGTGCCAGCAGCTTACTAGACAGGCGTGAGCAGTTCTTC. The chain has TRBV7-2 and TRBJ2-1, with a weak D call TRBD1 (6 bases). CDR3 length: 13 residues. Germline CDR1 and CDR2: SGHTA and FQGNSA. Trimming took 2 bases from V and 9 from J, leaving 11 bases between them. The variable domain in full, completed from reference TRBV7-2 and TRBJ2-1, reads GAGVSQSPSNKVTEKGKDVELRCDPISGHTALYWYRQSLGQGLEFLIYFQGNSAPDKSGLPSDRFSAERTGGSVSTLTIQRTQQEDSAVYLCASSLLDRREQFFGPGTRLTVL.